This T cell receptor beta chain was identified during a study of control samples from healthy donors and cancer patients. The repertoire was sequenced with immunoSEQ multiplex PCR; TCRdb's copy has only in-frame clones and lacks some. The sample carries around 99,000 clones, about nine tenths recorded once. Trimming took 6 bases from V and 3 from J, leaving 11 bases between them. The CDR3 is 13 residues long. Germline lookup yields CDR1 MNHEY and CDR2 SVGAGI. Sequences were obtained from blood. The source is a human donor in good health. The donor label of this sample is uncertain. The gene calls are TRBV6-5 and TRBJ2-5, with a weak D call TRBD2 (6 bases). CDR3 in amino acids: CASRVAGKETQYF. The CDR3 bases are TGTGCCAGCAGGGTTGCGGGGAAAGAGACCCAGTACTTC.